The rows below give T cell receptor beta chains drawn from one sample of a study of blood T cells in healthy people across ages. TCRdb reprocessed the 5' RACE reads with MiXCR, giving one entry per CDR3 protein. The sample carries about 730,000 distinct CDR3 sequences, more than 40% recorded once. Sequenced material: blood. The receptors come from a woman aged 55-69 years in good health. Both conserved end residues are part of each CDR3. D genes are given only for firm matches. Clone size is not always given. Where it is, it says once, few, many or a class for expanded clones.

.	TRBV28	TRBJ2-7	.	CASSQGSDYEQYF	TGTGCCAGCAGTCAGGGTAGCGACTACGAGCAGTACTTC
TRBD1	TRBV10-3	TRBJ1-2	.	CAITQDRVNGYTF	TGTGCCATCACCCAGGACAGGGTTAATGGCTACACCTTC
.	TRBV5-1	TRBJ2-1	.	CASTTSGSYNEQFF	TGCGCCAGCACGACGAGCGGCTCCTACAATGAGCAGTTCTTC
.	TRBV7-2	TRBJ2-7	many	CASSTSERVSEQYF	TGTGCCAGCAGCACCTCCGAGCGGGTTAGCGAGCAGTACTTC
TRBD1	TRBV3-1	TRBJ2-1	.	CASSQGGGPRNEQFF	TGTGCCAGCAGCCAAGGAGGGGGCCCACGCAATGAGCAGTTCTTC
TRBD1	TRBV7-8	TRBJ1-2	.	CASSLGAWTGYYGYTF	TGTGCCAGCAGCTTAGGGGCGTGGACAGGGTACTATGGCTATACCTTC
TRBD2	TRBV7-3	TRBJ2-2	.	CASSLSVGGPNTGELFF	TGTGCCAGCAGCTTATCTGTGGGAGGGCCGAACACCGGGGAGCTGTTTTTT
.	TRBV12-3/TRBV12-4	TRBJ1-1	many	CASSPTKVGTEAFF	TGTGCCAGCAGTCCCACCAAGGTCGGCACTGAAGCTTTCTTT
.	TRBV29-1	TRBJ1-5	.	CSVDGGPNQPQHF	TGCAGCGTTGATGGAGGGCCCAATCAGCCCCAGCATTTT
.	TRBV6-1	TRBJ2-5	once	CASRGESQVGTQYF	TGTGCCAGCAGGGGGGAGTCCCAAGTGGGGACCCAGTACTTC
TRBD2	TRBV7-9	TRBJ2-3	.	CASSVLLAGDGDTQYF	TGTGCCAGCAGCGTACTACTAGCGGGGGATGGAGATACGCAGTATTTT
.	TRBV27	TRBJ2-2	.	CASTHSPLYGELFF	TGTGCCAGCACCCACAGTCCCCTGTACGGGGAGCTGTTTTTT
TRBD1	TRBV20-1	TRBJ2-7	.	CSARGTGPTYEQYF	TGCAGTGCTAGAGGGACAGGGCCTACCTACGAGCAGTACTTC
.	TRBV9	TRBJ2-5	once	CASSVAGRGVETQYF	TGTGCCAGCAGCGTAGCCGGCAGAGGGGTAGAGACCCAGTACTTC
.	TRBV24-1	TRBJ2-3	few	CATSTGTTSTDTQYF	TGTGCCACCTCGACGGGGACAACTAGCACAGATACGCAGTATTTT
TRBD1	TRBV13	TRBJ1-4	.	CASSNNGQGDGKKLFF	TGTGCCAGCAGCAATAATGGACAGGGCGACGGGAAGAAACTGTTTTTT
.	TRBV11-3	TRBJ2-1	few	CASSLGAGPSGWQQFF	TGTGCCAGCAGCTTAGGAGCTGGGCCATCGGGATGGCAGCAGTTCTTC
TRBD1	TRBV7-2	TRBJ2-7	.	CASSSPDRGQYEQYF	TGTGCCAGCAGTTCCCCAGACAGGGGGCAATACGAGCAGTACTTC
.	TRBV20-1	TRBJ1-4	.	CSARETGGLDEKLFF	TGCAGTGCTAGAGAGACGGGGGGTTTGGATGAAAAACTGTTTTTT
.	TRBV13	TRBJ2-3	.	CASSFEGIAGSTDTQYF	TGTGCCAGCAGCTTTGAGGGTATCGCGGGGAGCACAGATACGCAGTATTTT
.	TRBV7-6	TRBJ2-7	.	CASSLDVLTYEQYF	TGTGCCAGCAGTCTAGACGTCCTTACCTACGAGCAGTACTTC
TRBD2	TRBV5-1	TRBJ2-5	.	CASSLPSGRTIQETQYF	TGCGCCAGCAGCTTACCTAGCGGGAGGACCATCCAAGAGACCCAGTACTTC
.	TRBV6-6	TRBJ1-1	few	CASSPSWTEAFF	TGTGCCAGCAGCCCTTCATGGACTGAAGCTTTCTTT
TRBD1	TRBV20-1	TRBJ2-1	.	CSATGDRSYNEQFF	TGCAGTGCCACGGGGGACAGGAGCTACAATGAGCAGTTCTTC
TRBD1	TRBV6-5	TRBJ1-2	once	CASSKGTEANYGYTF	TGTGCCAGCAGCAAAGGGACAGAAGCCAACTATGGCTACACCTTC
TRBD1	TRBV9	TRBJ2-7	few	CASSVGGGQGTYEQYF	TGTGCCAGCAGCGTAGGGGGGGGACAGGGAACCTACGAGCAGTACTTC
.	TRBV16	TRBJ1-2	.	CASSPSRGAYSSGYTF	TGTGCCAGCAGCCCCTCAAGAGGGGCTTACTCAAGTGGCTACACCTTC
.	TRBV20-1	TRBJ1-5	few	CSATQEWDFNQPQHF	TGCAGTGCTACACAAGAGTGGGACTTCAATCAGCCCCAGCATTTT
TRBD1	TRBV30	TRBJ1-2	.	CAWSGGTGTGRYGYTF	TGTGCCTGGAGTGGTGGGACCGGGACAGGGCGATACGGCTACACCTTC
.	TRBV3-1	TRBJ2-3	.	CASSDLRRTLRYF	TGTGCCAGCAGCGATCTTCGGCGGACCCTACGGTATTTT
.	TRBV7-9	TRBJ2-1	few	CASGGLADANEQFF	TGTGCCAGCGGGGGGCTAGCGGATGCGAATGAGCAGTTCTTC
TRBD2	TRBV6-5	TRBJ2-3	.	CASRRSGRTAADTQYF	TGTGCCAGCAGACGTAGCGGGAGAACAGCGGCAGATACGCAGTATTTT
.	TRBV18	TRBJ2-7	few	CASSPIRDTSYEQYF	TGTGCCAGCTCACCAATTAGGGACACCTCCTACGAGCAGTACTTC
.	TRBV27	TRBJ2-7	.	CASSPKGLGFSYNEQYF	TGTGCCAGCAGTCCCAAAGGACTGGGGTTCTCCTACAATGAGCAGTACTTC
.	TRBV29-1	TRBJ1-2	few	CSVVLGSSDYYGYTF	TGCAGCGTTGTATTGGGGTCGTCGGACTACTATGGCTACACCTTC
.	TRBV25-1	TRBJ1-1	.	CASSEGGEVNTEAFF	TGTGCCAGCAGTGAAGGCGGCGAGGTGAACACTGAAGCTTTCTTT
.	TRBV29-1	TRBJ2-1	few	CSVYSPGNEQFF	TGCAGCGTCTATTCCCCGGGGAATGAGCAGTTCTTC
.	TRBV9	TRBJ2-2	.	CASSVALQDTGELFF	TGTGCCAGCAGCGTAGCTTTACAGGACACCGGGGAGCTGTTTTTT
.	TRBV5-1	TRBJ2-3	few	CASSLPRDRTLAGQPDTQYF	TGCGCCAGCAGCTTACCCCGGGACAGAACCTTAGCGGGCCAGCCGGATACGCAGTATTTT
TRBD1	TRBV10-2	TRBJ1-1	.	CASSDRVEAFF	TGCGCCAGCAGCGACAGGGTGGAAGCTTTCTTT
.	TRBV3-1	TRBJ2-1	many	CASSQDLGGPQDNEQFF	TGTGCCAGCAGCCAAGATCTCGGCGGGCCCCAGGACAATGAGCAGTTCTTC
.	TRBV5-1	TRBJ1-6	.	CASSLAVTGDSPLHF	TGCGCCAGCAGCTTGGCCGTGACAGGCGATTCACCCCTCCACTTT
TRBD1	TRBV12-5	TRBJ1-2	.	CASGPGQGFYGYTF	TGTGCTAGTGGTCCCGGACAGGGGTTCTATGGCTACACCTTC
.	TRBV5-1	TRBJ2-5	many	CASSSSETQYF	TGCGCCAGCAGCTCTTCAGAGACCCAGTACTTC
TRBD1	TRBV12-3/TRBV12-4	TRBJ2-7	.	CASSHRDRFYNEQYF	TGTGCCAGCAGTCACCGGGACAGGTTCTACAATGAGCAGTACTTC
.	TRBV9	TRBJ1-4	.	CARGGIEANEKLFF	TGTGCCAGGGGGGGGATTGAGGCTAATGAAAAACTGTTTTTT
.	TRBV6-1	TRBJ1-5	.	CASSEAPTIQYQPQHF	TGTGCCAGCAGTGAAGCTCCCACAATCCAGTATCAGCCCCAGCATTTT
.	TRBV6-6	TRBJ2-1	.	CASRTSTGPRIYNEQFF	TGTGCCAGCAGAACCTCCACCGGCCCAAGGATATACAATGAGCAGTTCTTC
.	TRBV20-1	TRBJ2-1	.	CSHPRAVSYNEQFF	TGCTCCCACCCCCGGGCCGTATCCTACAATGAGCAGTTCTTC
.	TRBV6-5	TRBJ1-4	many	CASSYPQSHNPENEKLFF	TGTGCCAGCAGTTACCCCCAATCTCACAACCCTGAAAATGAAAAACTGTTTTTT